This TCR beta chain was sequenced during a study of blood T cell repertoires in COVID-19. About the research overall: T cells, B-cell-depleted T cells, or PBMCs provided the cDNA or gDNA that served as material.

V lost 6 bases, J lost 7 bases, and 8 bases stayed unmatched. The CDR3 covers 14 residues. CDR1 is KGHSH and CDR2 is LQKENI in the germline V gene. Enrolled through a virtual design, the participants were between 18 and 89 years of age and came from about two dozen US areas. The method was immunoSEQ multiplex PCR; TCRdb's version includes in-frame clones alone and lacks a portion of them. Altogether over 200,000 clones are present, roughly 87% being singletons, with the ten largest covering 10%. The rearrangement uses TRBV18 and TRBJ2-1, with 8 bases that match TRBD1. The sequence derives from a young man with acute COVID-19. Sequenced sample: PBMCs or T cells enriched from blood (not recorded which). The CDR3 sequence: CASSRDRIPNEQFF. DNA for the CDR3: TGTGCCAGCTCCCGGGACAGGATACCGAATGAGCAGTTCTTC.